This T cell receptor (beta chain) stems from a study of patients and donors after allogeneic stem cell transplantation. Each CDR3 protein gets one entry after TCRdb re-called the RT-PCR reads with MiXCR. The data contain some 960,000 distinct CDR3 sequences, over 15% of them seen just once; the ten biggest clones take up roughly 6.4%. V was clipped by 1 base and J by 0 bases, with 8 bases between them. Germline values: CDR1 SGHRS, CDR2 YFSETQ. The CDR3 is 16 residues long. Sequenced: blood, either unsorted or a sorted T cell fraction (not recorded which). The gene calls are TRBV5-1 and TRBJ1-6; no firm D call. The sequence came from a human donor who was either an allogeneic HSCT recipient or a stem cell or donor lymphocyte infusion donor (not recorded which). It is not recorded whose cells these are; they may come from a transplant donor. CDR3 bases: TGCGCCAGCAGCTTGACAGAGAGCTCCTATAATTCACCCCTCCACTTT. Protein sequence: CASSLTESSYNSPLHF.